This T cell receptor (beta chain) was identified during a study of blood T cells in healthy people across ages (dated by TCRdb to between 2014 and 2017). Study-wide context: In model experiments, roughly one uniquely barcoded TCR beta cDNA molecule per two T cells was captured by template switching. Using deep sequencing normalized with unique cDNA molecular identifiers, the study measured how TCR beta repertoire diversity changes with age. The donors were divided into four age groups: young (average approximately 17 years), middle-aged (under 40), aged (approximately 64) and long-lived (approximately 74). Using the same blood draw, the study looked at two additional independent replicas of 1 million unique cDNA reads for two donors, one aged 18 to 30 and the other aged 80 or older. Donors of different ages were randomly distributed across sequencing lanes to avoid experimental bias.

The donors were 40 or so Caucasian individuals from Russia, aged 6 to 90 years, who were systemically healthy. Each donor gave 9.5 to 10 milliliters of peripheral blood, drawn into EDTA-treated Vacutainer tubes. Ficoll-Paque density-gradient centrifugation was used to isolate PBMCs, with at least 7 million per sample. Trizol reagent was used to extract total RNA from the PBMCs, yielding at least 5.5 micrograms per sample. The percentages of naive CD45RAhigh/CD27high T cells were determined by flow cytometry on a PBMC aliquot from every donor. This clonotype has just a few counts. Its antigen remains unidentified. Base qualities are not at hand, and no much larger clone is one base apart. The study at large found these results: Observed TCR beta diversity per million T cells fell roughly linearly with age, and a significant reduction was already apparent by age around 40. The percentage of naive T cells measured by flow cytometry correlated strongly with observed TCR beta diversity. Because donor CMV infection status was unknown, age-related changes in expanded clonotypes were potentially confounded. Compared with the aged group, more naive CD4+ T cells, fewer expanded clones and increased TCR diversity were shown by the long-lived group, suggesting age selection. Because profiling used bulk unsorted PBMCs, naive and antigen-experienced compartments could not be compared conclusively. Total diversity estimates from one million sequenced T cells were considered lower bounds and underestimates.

Unmatched junction bases come to 13, with V trimmed by 9 bases and J by 10 bases. The CDR1 and CDR2 encoded by the germline V gene (reference sequence) are MNHEY and SMNVEV. From the cysteine through the phenylalanine, the CDR3 covers 13 amino acids. Of all the DNA, just the CDR3 is kept, 39 bases in frame from base 1. The library came from 5' RACE. Sequencing was performed on an Illumina HiSeq 2500. The second PCR ran for about 6 to 12 cycles and used a J-beta primer mix along with a sample-barcoded 5' primer. A template-switch 5' adaptor carrying 12 random nucleotides introduced a unique molecular identifier onto each TCR beta cDNA molecule. At least 3 million CDR3-containing paired-end reads were obtained from each sample. First-strand cDNA was synthesized from all RNA with the Mint cDNA synthesis kit, primed by a TRBC-specific oligonucleotide. All cDNA was treated with uracil-DNA glycosylase and then went through a first 18-cycle PCR with the universal primers M1SS and BC2_uni_R. As for the original processing: Each sample was normalized by randomly selecting 1 million high-quality reads, each carrying a distinct molecular identifier. Reads with shared molecular identifiers were discarded instead of being binned into consensus sequences. MiTCR, set to a Q25 quality threshold and the strictest error-elimination algorithm, was used for CDR3 identification, clonotype clustering and error correction. Lower-bound total TCR beta diversity was estimated with a nonparametric unseen species model using Euler transformation. TCRdb took the public reads, trimmed them with fastp at Q25, ran MiXCR for clone calling and kept in-frame beta chains. Here each entry gathers all rows of one CDR3 protein and keeps the most common genes and DNA. TCRdb, rather than the study authors, made the V and J calls. The sample table holds approximately 360,000 distinct CDR3 sequences, of which about 49% were seen once. Of the sample, under 65% falls within the top ten clones.

The TCR originated in a man aged 55 to 70 in good health. The chain employs TRBV27 and TRBJ2-3; TRBD2 matches 7 bases in the middle. The specimen sequenced was blood. The CDR3 region has the sequence CASHAPGGDAQYF. In nucleotide form, the sequence is TGTGCCAGTCACGCCCCTGGGGGGGACGCGCAGTATTTT.